The 14 T cell receptor beta chains given below trace back to one sample, sequenced in a study of T cell repertoires in cytomegalovirus infection. In TCRdb, the reads were re-called with MiXCR into one record per CDR3 protein. Among some 920,000 distinct CDR3 sequences listed, roughly a third were seen once. Their specific antigens are unknown. Material: cultured CD8+ T cells from PBMCs, obtained from culture after CMV antigen stimulation. These receptors originate from a human donor in good health (CMV status not recorded). Some clones in this sample may be carry-over from other donors' samples.

The V gene is TRBV7-8, the J gene TRBJ2-3; 7 bases agree with TRBD1. CDR1 is SGHVS, CDR2 FQNEAQ, per germline. V shed 5 bases and J 0 bases; nucleotides not matched to a gene: 20. The CDR3 sequence is 20 residues long. This CDR3 is CASSPDRVRYIKTSTDTQYF. The CDR3 bases are TGTGCCAGCAGCCCCGACAGGGTTCGTTACATTAAAACTAGCACAGATACGCAGTATTTT.

The chain recombines TRBV11-2 with TRBJ2-1; D perhaps matches TRBD2 (7 bases). Germline CDR1 reads SGHAT; CDR2 reads FQNNGV. The CDR3 consists of 14 residues. V lost 5 bases, J lost 5 bases, and 13 bases lay in between. CDR3 loop: CASSPWGGHNEQFF. The CDR3 coding sequence is TGTGCCAGCAGCCCCTGGGGGGGCCACAATGAGCAGTTCTTC.

The chain recombines TRBV4-1 with TRBJ2-1; the D gene is possibly TRBD2 (5 bases). There are 15 residues in the CDR3. V lost 0 bases, J lost 9 bases, and 15 bases lay in between. Germline V gene lookup returns CDR1 MGHRA and CDR2 YSYEKL. CDR3 DNA sequence: TGCGCCAGCAGCCAAGAGAACGGCGGGCTCTTTGAGCAGTTCTTC. It yields the protein CASSQENGGLFEQFF.

This clonotype was seen only a few times. V gene TRBV6-2 or TRBV6-3 combines with J gene TRBJ2-2; D perhaps matches TRBD1 (6 bases). Germline CDR1 reads MNHEY; CDR2 reads SVGEGT. This CDR3 spans 15 amino acids. V was shortened by 4 bases and J by 5 bases, with 14 bases between the two germline ends. The CDR3, as DNA: TGTGCCAGCAGTTCCTGGGACACTTCTACCGGGGAGCTGTTTTTT. The encoded protein is CASSSWDTSTGELFF.

V is TRBV12-3 or TRBV12-4 and J is TRBJ2-5, with no clear D. There are 13 residues in the CDR3. V was cut by 5 bases and J by 5 bases, with 12 bases left in between. CDR3 coding DNA: TGTGCCAGCAGTCCCTTGGGGTCCGAGACCCAGTACTTC. Its translation: CASSPLGSETQYF.

This clonotype was counted a few times. J is TRBJ2-3 and V is TRBV5-4, with TRBD2 matching over 7 bases. With 4 bases clipped from V and 2 bases from J, the junction kept 10 bases outside the gene matches. CDR1 SGHNT and CDR2 YYREEE come from the germline V gene (reference sequence). The CDR3 extends over 16 amino acids. CDR3 protein: CASSTLDGGNTDTQYF. CDR3 DNA sequence: TGTGCCAGCAGCACACTCGACGGGGGGAACACAGATACGCAGTATTTT.

This clonotype has only a few counts. The V and J genes are TRBV6-4 and TRBJ2-3; 12 bases map to TRBD2. The CDR3 runs 13 residues. The germline V gene encodes CDR1 MRHNA and CDR2 SNTAGT. Unmatched junction bases numbered 1, after V lost 8 bases and J lost 4 bases. The CDR3 DNA sequence: TGTGCCAGCCGGACTAGCGGGGCAGATACGCAGTATTTT. Protein: CASRTSGADTQYF.

This clonotype came up a few times. The V call is TRBV19, the J call TRBJ2-7; tentatively, D is TRBD1 (6 bases). The CDR3 has 15 residues. V lost 6 bases and J lost 2, with 17 bases in between. Per the germline V gene, CDR1 is LNHDA and CDR2 is SQIVND (reference sequence). In nucleotides, the CDR3 is TGTGCCAGTAGCCCGGCCCACAGGGCTACCTACGAGCAGTACTTC. It specifies CASSPAHRATYEQYF.

This clonotype was counted a single time. The junction departs from the called germline gene at one end, perhaps through a read error. The V and J genes are TRBV5-1 and TRBJ2-1; a weak D match, TRBD2 (5 bases). The CDR3 consists of 16 residues. The germline CDR1 and CDR2 sequences are SGHRS and YFSETQ. This chain's CDR3 is CANSPPLAIFEDEQFF. The CDR3 region has the DNA TGCGCCAACAGCCCGCCCCTAGCTATCTTTGAGGATGAGCAGTTCTTC. The full variable domain, its missing parts supplied by reference TRBV5-1 and TRBJ2-1, is KAGVTQTPRYLIKTRGQQVTLSCSPISGHRSVSWYQQTPGQGLQFLFEYFSETQRNKGNFPGRFSGRQFSNSRSEMNVSTLELGDSALYLCANSPPLAIFEDEQFFGPGTRLTVL.

Only a few counts were recorded for this clonotype. This chain joins TRBV19 and TRBJ1-5; TRBD1 matches at 7 bases. V shed 4 bases, J shed 8 bases, and the junction held 5 bases outside the gene matches. CDR1 and CDR2 (germline): LNHDA, SQIVND (reference sequence). This CDR3 is built from 13 residues. DNA of the CDR3: TGTGCCAGTAGTAAAAGGGGGCCAGAGCCCCAGCATTTT. It encodes CASSKRGPEPQHF.

The gene calls are TRBV6-1 and TRBJ2-1, with 7 positions matching TRBD1. CDR1 is MNHNS, CDR2 SASEGT, per germline. This CDR3 region has 12 residues. V was clipped by 6 bases and J by 10 bases; unmatched bases: 6. The CDR3, as DNA: TGTGCCAGCAGAAGAACAGGGGAGGAGCAGTTCTTC. The encoded protein is CASRRTGEEQFF.

This clonotype was seen a few times. The chain is built from TRBV6-5 and TRBJ2-5; 13 bases map to TRBD2. Germline V CDR1 and CDR2: MNHEY, SVGAGI. The ends lost 6 bases at V and 5 bases at J; junction bases unmatched: 6. The CDR3 length is 15 residues. The CDR3 reads CASSKGLAGKETQYF. In DNA form, the CDR3 reads TGTGCCAGCAGCAAGGGACTAGCGGGGAAGGAGACCCAGTACTTC.

The V gene is TRBV27, the J gene TRBJ2-5, with D perhaps matching TRBD1 (6 bases). The CDR3 runs to 16 residues. V shed 2 bases and J shed 5 bases, with 18 bases lying between them. Germline-derived CDR1 and CDR2 are MNHEY and SMNVEV (reference sequence). The CDR3, as DNA: TGTGCCAGCAGTTTAGCCGGAAACAGGGTGATGGAGACCCAGTACTTC. Encoded protein: CASSLAGNRVMETQYF.

This clonotype was picked up a small number of times. V is TRBV20-1 and J is TRBJ1-1; no reliable D call. The CDR3 spans 9 residues. Germline-derived CDR1 and CDR2 are DFQATT and SNEGSKA (reference sequence). Trimming cost V 3 bases and J 11 bases, with 7 bases left between them. The CDR3 DNA reads as TGCAGTGCTAGCGGATCGGCTTTCTTT. Translating it yields CSASGSAFF.